A selection of T cell receptor beta chains follows, all from one sample in a study of cytomegalovirus exposure and HLA in healthy donors. Measured with immunoSEQ multiplex PCR; TCRdb has only the in-frame clones, and not every one. The table records 140,000 to 150,000 clones, 94% of them present only once. Sequenced material: PBMCs. The receptors derive from a man aged 18 to 35 in good health and CMV-seropositive. Both conserved end residues are part of each CDR3. D genes are given only for firm matches. Size is stated for part of the rows, as once, few or many counts, or as a class when the clone is expanded.

clone_size: .
j_call: TRBJ1-1
v_call: TRBV6-5
d_call: .
cdr3_nt: TGTGCCAGCAGTTACTCGAGGGTAATCGGGACTGAAGCTTTCTTT
cdr3_aa: CASSYSRVIGTEAFF

clone_size: .
j_call: TRBJ2-5
v_call: TRBV5-1
d_call: TRBD2
cdr3_nt: TGCGCCAGCAGCTTGCCCGACCTAGCGGGGATCCAGGAGACCCAGTACTTC
cdr3_aa: CASSLPDLAGIQETQYF

clone_size: .
j_call: TRBJ1-4
v_call: TRBV2
d_call: .
cdr3_nt: TGTGCCAGCAGTGTTAGAGGAGGTTACGAAAAACTGTTTTTT
cdr3_aa: CASSVRGGYEKLFF

clone_size: .
j_call: TRBJ1-2
v_call: TRBV15
d_call: .
cdr3_nt: TGTGCCACCAGCGAGGAAGTCCGAGGCTACACCTTC
cdr3_aa: CATSEEVRGYTF

clone_size: .
j_call: TRBJ2-1
v_call: TRBV5-6
d_call: .
cdr3_nt: TGTGCCAGCAGCTTGGGGCTTTCCTCCTACAATGAGCAGTTCTTC
cdr3_aa: CASSLGLSSYNEQFF

clone_size: .
j_call: TRBJ1-4
v_call: TRBV28
d_call: .
cdr3_nt: TGTGCCAGCAGTTTTCGGGGGGCTACGGAAAAACTGTTTTTT
cdr3_aa: CASSFRGATEKLFF

clone_size: .
j_call: TRBJ1-1
v_call: TRBV2
d_call: .
cdr3_nt: TGTGCCAGCAGCGCACAGGGACATGGGAACACTGAAGCTTTCTTT
cdr3_aa: CASSAQGHGNTEAFF

clone_size: .
j_call: TRBJ1-2
v_call: TRBV4-1
d_call: .
cdr3_nt: TGCGCCAGCAGCCAAGACGGGGGAACTCAGACTACTGGCTACACCTTC
cdr3_aa: CASSQDGGTQTTGYTF

clone_size: .
j_call: TRBJ2-6
v_call: TRBV27
d_call: TRBD1
cdr3_nt: TGTGCCAGCAGTCCATTACAGGGGGCGCTGAACAACGTCCTGACTTTC
cdr3_aa: CASSPLQGALNNVLTF

clone_size: .
j_call: TRBJ2-7
v_call: TRBV5-8
d_call: .
cdr3_nt: TGTGCCAGCAGCCCAACGGGGAGTCCCGAGCAGTACTTC
cdr3_aa: CASSPTGSPEQYF

clone_size: .
j_call: TRBJ2-3
v_call: TRBV4-1
d_call: .
cdr3_nt: TGCGCCAGCAGCCAGGGCGATACGCAGTATTTT
cdr3_aa: CASSQGDTQYF

clone_size: once
j_call: TRBJ1-1
v_call: TRBV28
d_call: .
cdr3_nt: TGTGCCAGCAGCGGAGCGGGTGAAGCTTTCTTT
cdr3_aa: CASSGAGEAFF

clone_size: .
j_call: TRBJ2-6
v_call: TRBV4-2
d_call: .
cdr3_nt: TGTGCCAGCAGCCAAGATCCCAGTCGCTCTGGGGCCAACGTCCTGACTTTC
cdr3_aa: CASSQDPSRSGANVLTF

clone_size: .
j_call: TRBJ2-4
v_call: TRBV4-1
d_call: .
cdr3_nt: TGCGCCAGCAGTGCCAGGGAAAACATTCAGTACTTC
cdr3_aa: CASSARENIQYF

clone_size: few
j_call: TRBJ2-3
v_call: TRBV9
d_call: TRBD2
cdr3_nt: TGTGCCAGCAGCGTAGGACTAGCGGGAGGGCCAGATACGCAGTATTTT
cdr3_aa: CASSVGLAGGPDTQYF

clone_size: .
j_call: TRBJ2-1
v_call: TRBV7-2
d_call: TRBD2
cdr3_nt: TGTGCCAGCAGCTTCGGACTAGCGGGCCTCTACAATGAGCAGTTCTTC
cdr3_aa: CASSFGLAGLYNEQFF